The T cell receptor beta chain under discussion was sequenced for a study of control samples from healthy donors and cancer patients (dated by TCRdb to between 2020 and 2021). With respect to this clone: No cognate antigen has been identified for it. Per-nucleotide qualities are absent, and no much larger clonotype sits a single base away.

V is clipped by 5 bases and J by 1 base, and the sequence between their germline boundaries is 11 bases long. Its CDR3 holds 14 amino acids, cysteine through phenylalanine. The retained sequence is limited to the CDR3, 42 bases, with the frame set at the first base. CDR1 SGHTA and CDR2 FQGNSA were looked up in the germline V gene. The library was prepared using the immunoSEQ multiplex PCR assay. TCRdb stores this immuneACCESS table with in-frame sequences only. Part of the clones is absent; in the studies checked, under half of the shortfall reflects unresolved V genes, and no reason is known for the rest. This sample has tens of thousands of clones in its table, and more than 70% of those were observed once. The ten largest make up around a fifth of the sample.

This chain is built from TRBV7-2 and TRBJ1-1; the D region possibly corresponds to TRBD1 (5 bases align). The clonotype was recovered from a man aged 45-65 years in good health. Sequencing used blood. CDR3 sequence: CASSPQTENTEAFF. The DNA sequence is TGTGCCAGCAGCCCACAGACAGAGAACACTGAAGCTTTCTTT. The CDR3, completed at both ends by the reference TRBV7-2 and TRBJ1-1 genes, gives the full variable domain GAGVSQSPSNKVTEKGKDVELRCDPISGHTALYWYRQSLGQGLEFLIYFQGNSAPDKSGLPSDRFSAERTGGSVSTLTIQRTQQEDSAVYLCASSPQTENTEAFFGQGTRLTVV.